The TCR beta chain under discussion was sequenced for a study of early T cells in non-severe SARS-CoV-2 infection. Study information: Sequenced material consisted of bulk RNA (from unsorted whole blood), and chains were unpaired.

Of note for this clonotype: This could be a read error, since a much larger clone is one nucleotide away.

The germline V gene encodes CDR1 SNHLY and CDR2 FYNNEI. The V end lost 7 bases, the J end lost 5 bases, and 12 bases lay between the germline ends. CDR3 length: 12 amino acids. The protocol attached unique molecular identifiers to individual cDNA molecules. TCRdb re-called the 5' RACE reads through MiXCR, storing one row per CDR3 protein. Of tens of thousands of distinct CDR3 sequences in the sample, around 10% were seen once. Sequencing used whole blood, obtained at baseline. This TCR derives from an adult who was a healthcare worker with PCR-confirmed SARS-CoV-2 infection or an uninfected control (not recorded which). The chain employs TRBV2 and TRBJ2-7; possible D gene TRBD1, 6 bases. CDR3 nucleotides: TGTGCCAGCACTGACAGGTGGCACGAGCAGTACTTC. Translated, it gives CASTDRWHEQYF.